These T cell receptor beta chains were read from a single sample in a study of blood T cell repertoires in COVID-19. The assay was immunoSEQ multiplex PCR, and TCRdb's table has in-frame clones only and misses some. The sample lists more than 200,000 clones; about nine tenths were seen once. The sample taken for sequencing was PBMCs or T cells enriched from blood (not recorded which). The receptors were sampled from a young man in a cohort exposed to, infected with or recovered from COVID-19 (not recorded which). Each CDR3 is given with its conserved first and last residue.

V	J	CDR3
TRBV14	TRBJ2-7	CASSSRSAGDSYEQYF
TRBV5-6	TRBJ1-2	CASSLGDSLYGYTF
TRBV7-9	TRBJ1-2	CASSLDPGQSFDYGYTF
TRBV7-6	TRBJ2-1	CASSFKTSSDNEQFF
TRBV29-1	TRBJ2-3	CSVDRGLIESDTQYF
TRBV28	TRBJ2-2	CASSFGQGTGELFF
TRBV5-1	TRBJ1-1	CASSLDGVYSEAFF
TRBV24-1	TRBJ2-1	CATSDPQAGTRDNEQFF
TRBV18	TRBJ1-5	CASSPGQANQPQHF
TRBV6-5	TRBJ1-3	CASRFMGPSGNTIYF
TRBV29-1	TRBJ1-1	CSVGREAFF
TRBV6-4	TRBJ2-1	CASSDSWTSQYNEQFF
TRBV9	TRBJ2-2	CASSVDSGRHRGKLFF
TRBV29-1	TRBJ2-2	CSVEAGPGELFF
TRBV1	TRBJ2-7	CTSCSGLAGTNSYEQYF
TRBV7-9	TRBJ1-1	CASGGDGTNTEAFF
TRBV5-4	TRBJ2-1	CASSFDPSGSNEQFF
TRBV28	TRBJ1-5	CASSLWDNDQPQHF
TRBV4-1	TRBJ1-4	CASRGLPKPNEKLFF
TRBV18	TRBJ2-1	CASSPILGQGYNEQFF
TRBV4-2	TRBJ1-2	CASSQDRGQDYGYTF
TRBV9	TRBJ2-3	CASSAPTDTQYF
TRBV28	TRBJ1-1	CASSRPPGMNTEAFF
TRBV2	TRBJ1-5	CASARRGGESNQPQHF
TRBV18	TRBJ2-6	CASSSTGTGRGSGANVLTF
TRBV28	TRBJ2-1	CASSQGSGTAYNEQFF
TRBV7-2	TRBJ2-1	CASSFRQGDQFF
TRBV15	TRBJ2-7	CATSRGGTPVDEQYF